This TCR beta chain derives from a study of neurological immune-mediated disorders. Among the participants, healthy controls were blood bank volunteers in Maryland, USA. Libraries from sorted cells used 1 million T cells (CD4+ or CD8+). The cDNA was produced through 5'RACE with 10-nucleotide random UMIs. From 15-18 subjects, over 200 million TCR-beta sequences were obtained in each sequencing run. TCRdb re-called the 5' RACE reads through MiXCR, storing one row per CDR3 protein. The repertoire holds about 22,000 distinct CDR3 sequences, with 5% to 7% as singletons. V was pared by 4 bases and J by 2 bases, with 4 bases of the junction left unmatched. There are 15 residues in the CDR3. CDR1 and CDR2 (germline): SGHKS, YYEKEE (reference sequence). This clonotype was recorded many times.

Specimen: CD8+ T cells from blood. The chain is built from TRBV5-5 and TRBJ2-7, with 12 nucleotides matching TRBD1. This receptor was taken from a man aged 18 to 35 in good health. The CDR3 loop is CASSPGQGATYEQYF. The CDR3, as DNA: TGTGCCAGCAGCCCGGGACAGGGGGCCACCTACGAGCAGTACTTC. The whole variable domain, filled in from reference TRBV5-5 and TRBJ2-7, reads DAGVTQSPTHLIKTRGQQVTLRCSPISGHKSVSWYQQVLGQGPQFIFQYYEKEERGRGNFPDRFSARQFPNYSSELNVNALLLGDSALYLCASSPGQGATYEQYFGPGTRLTVT.